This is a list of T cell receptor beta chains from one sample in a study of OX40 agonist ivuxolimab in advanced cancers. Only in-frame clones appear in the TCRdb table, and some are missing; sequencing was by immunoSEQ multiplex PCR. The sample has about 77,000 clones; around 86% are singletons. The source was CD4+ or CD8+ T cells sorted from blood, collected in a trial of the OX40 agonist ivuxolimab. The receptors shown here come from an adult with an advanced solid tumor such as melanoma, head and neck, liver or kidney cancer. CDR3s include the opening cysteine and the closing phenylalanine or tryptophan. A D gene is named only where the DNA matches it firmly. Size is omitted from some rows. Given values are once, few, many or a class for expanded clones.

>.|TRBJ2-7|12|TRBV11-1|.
CASSLGTYEQYF
TGTGCCAGCAGCTTAGGTACTTACGAGCAGTACTTC
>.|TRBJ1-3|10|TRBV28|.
CASAENTIYF
TGTGCCAGCGCGGAGAACACCATATATTTT
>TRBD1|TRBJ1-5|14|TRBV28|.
CASSPTGGYQPQHF
TGTGCCAGCAGCCCAACAGGGGGGTATCAGCCCCAGCATTTT
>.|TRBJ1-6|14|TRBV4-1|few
CASSQVGAISPLHF
TGCGCCAGCAGCCAAGTAGGAGCTATTTCACCCCTCCACTTT
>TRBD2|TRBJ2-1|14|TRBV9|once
CASSIGGRMDEQFF
TGTGCCAGCTCCATCGGCGGGAGAATGGATGAGCAGTTCTTC
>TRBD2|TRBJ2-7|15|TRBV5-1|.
CASSLVGLNMGEQYF
TGCGCCAGCAGCTTGGTGGGACTAAACATGGGAGAGCAGTACTTC
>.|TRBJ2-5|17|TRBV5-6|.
CASSPYFGRDYQETQYF
TGTGCCAGCAGCCCCTACTTTGGACGGGATTACCAAGAGACCCAGTACTTC
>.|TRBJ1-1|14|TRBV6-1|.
CASSEPWTNRETFF
TGTGCCAGCAGTGAACCTTGGACCAACAGGGAAACTTTCTTT
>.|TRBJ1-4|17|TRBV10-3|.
CAISESGQGHGQEKLFF
TGTGCCATCAGTGAGTCAGGCCAGGGGCATGGACAGGAAAAACTGTTTTTT
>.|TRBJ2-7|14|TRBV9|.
CASNRDGSSYEQYF
TGTGCCAGTAACCGGGACGGCAGCTCCTACGAGCAGTACTTC
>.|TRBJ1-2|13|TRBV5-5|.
CASSFWDFYGYTF
TGTGCCAGCAGCTTTTGGGATTTCTATGGCTACACCTTC
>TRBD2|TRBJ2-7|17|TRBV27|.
CASSLYSLTSGVNEQYF
TGTGCCAGCAGTTTATACAGTTTGACTAGCGGGGTCAACGAGCAGTACTTC
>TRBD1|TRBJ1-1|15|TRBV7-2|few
CASSYRTGGWTEAFF
TGTGCCAGCAGCTACCGGACAGGGGGATGGACTGAAGCTTTCTTT
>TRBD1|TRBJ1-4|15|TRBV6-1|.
CASSVTTGGLEKLFF
TGTGCCAGCAGCGTAACGACAGGGGGCCTTGAAAAACTGTTTTTT
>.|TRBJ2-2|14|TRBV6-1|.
CATTYRAGDGELFF
TGTGCCACCACGTACCGGGCTGGAGACGGGGAGCTGTTTTTT
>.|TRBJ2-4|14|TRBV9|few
CASSVGVEGNIQYF
TGTGCCAGCAGCGTAGGGGTGGAGGGGAACATTCAGTACTTC
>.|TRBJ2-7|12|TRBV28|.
CASIRTPNEQYF
TGTGCCAGCATCAGGACCCCAAACGAGCAGTACTTC
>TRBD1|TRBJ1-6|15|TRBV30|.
CAWIGLGQGSSPLHF
TGTGCCTGGATTGGTTTGGGACAGGGAAGTTCACCCCTCCACTTT
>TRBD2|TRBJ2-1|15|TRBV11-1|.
CASSLASGGPPRQFF
TGTGCCAGCAGCTTAGCGTCGGGAGGGCCTCCTCGGCAGTTCTTC
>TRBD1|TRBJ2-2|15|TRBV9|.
CASSKDRGNTGELFF
TGTGCCAGCAGCAAAGACAGGGGGAACACCGGGGAGCTGTTTTTT
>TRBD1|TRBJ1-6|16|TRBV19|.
CASNPYLGQGKSPLHF
TGTGCCAGTAATCCGTATCTCGGACAGGGTAAATCACCCCTCCACTTT
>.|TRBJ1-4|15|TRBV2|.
CASSELVGRNEKLFF
TGTGCCAGCAGTGAACTGGTGGGCAGGAATGAAAAACTGTTTTTT
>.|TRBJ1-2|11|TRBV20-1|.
CSARVVYGYTF
TGCAGTGCTAGAGTAGTCTATGGCTACACCTTC
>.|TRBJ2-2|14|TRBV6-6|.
CASSEDSGVGELFF
TGTGCCAGCAGCGAGGACAGTGGGGTTGGGGAGCTGTTTTTT
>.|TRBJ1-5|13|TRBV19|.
CASSIKVDQPQHF
TGTGCCAGTAGTATTAAGGTTGATCAGCCCCAGCATTTT
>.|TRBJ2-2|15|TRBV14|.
CASSHRWGRTGELFF
TGTGCCAGCAGCCATCGTTGGGGTCGAACCGGGGAGCTGTTTTTT
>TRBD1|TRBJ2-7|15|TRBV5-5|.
CASSLLGQGSYEQYF
TGTGCCAGCAGCTTATTGGGACAGGGGTCGTACGAGCAGTACTTC
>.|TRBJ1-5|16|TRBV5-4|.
CASSLGAPGGGQPQHF
TGTGCCAGCAGCTTGGGGGCTCCCGGGGGAGGTCAGCCCCAGCATTTT
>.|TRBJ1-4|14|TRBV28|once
CASSFMGNGEKLFF
TGTGCCAGCAGTTTCATGGGGAATGGTGAAAAACTGTTTTTT
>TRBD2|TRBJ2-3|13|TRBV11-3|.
CASSSRRGNTQYF
TGTGCCAGCAGCTCCCGGCGGGGGAATACGCAGTATTTT
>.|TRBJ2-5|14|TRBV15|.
CATSRGIGEGTQYF
TGTGCCACCAGCAGAGGAATTGGAGAGGGGACCCAGTACTTC
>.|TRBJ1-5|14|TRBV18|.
CASSPAGSMEPQHF
TGTGCCAGCTCACCAGCGGGCAGTATGGAGCCCCAGCATTTT
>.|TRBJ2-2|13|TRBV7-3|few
CASSLARGGELFF
TGTGCCAGCAGCTTAGCGAGGGGCGGGGAGCTGTTTTTT
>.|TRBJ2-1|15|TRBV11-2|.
CASSLRLGRINEQFF
TGTGCCAGCAGCTTGCGTCTGGGCAGGATTAATGAGCAGTTCTTC
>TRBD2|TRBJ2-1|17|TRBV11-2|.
CASSSPLSGRGYNEQFF
TGTGCCAGCAGCTCGCCCCTTAGCGGGAGGGGCTACAATGAGCAGTTCTTC
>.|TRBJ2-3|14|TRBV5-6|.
CASSRVQGSDTQYF
TGTGCCAGCAGCCGGGTCCAAGGGTCAGATACGCAGTATTTT
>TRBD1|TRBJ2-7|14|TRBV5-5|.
CASSFGQGTYEQYF
TGTGCCAGCAGCTTCGGACAGGGGACCTACGAGCAGTACTTC
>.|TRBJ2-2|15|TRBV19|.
CASKVEGVNTGELFF
TGTGCCAGTAAGGTTGAGGGCGTAAACACCGGGGAGCTGTTTTTT
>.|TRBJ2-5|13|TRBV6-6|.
CASSYLYQETQYF
TGTGCCAGCAGTTACTTGTACCAAGAGACCCAGTACTTC
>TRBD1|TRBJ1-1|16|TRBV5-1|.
CASSVQPGTVNTEAFF
TGCGCCAGCAGCGTGCAACCCGGGACAGTGAACACTGAAGCTTTCTTT
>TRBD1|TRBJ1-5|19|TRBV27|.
CASSSPGTGAWRGNQPQHF
TGTGCCAGCAGTTCTCCCGGGACAGGGGCATGGAGGGGCAATCAGCCCCAGCATTTT
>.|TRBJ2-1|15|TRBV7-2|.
CASSLEGTWVNEQFF
TGTGCCAGCAGCTTAGAGGGTACCTGGGTTAATGAGCAGTTCTTC
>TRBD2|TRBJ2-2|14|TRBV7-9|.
CASRGLAPTGELFF
TGTGCCAGCCGAGGACTAGCACCCACCGGGGAGCTGTTTTTT
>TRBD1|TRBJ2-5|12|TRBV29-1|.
CSVWTGQETQYF
TGCAGCGTATGGACAGGGCAAGAGACCCAGTACTTC
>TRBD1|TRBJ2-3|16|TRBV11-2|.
CASSTGQGRNTDTQYF
TGTGCCAGCAGCACCGGACAGGGGCGCAACACAGATACGCAGTATTTT
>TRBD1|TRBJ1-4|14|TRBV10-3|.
CAAGQGPTNEKLFF
TGTGCCGCTGGACAGGGCCCAACTAATGAAAAACTGTTTTTT
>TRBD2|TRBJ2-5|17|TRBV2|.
CASRGPGRGRDQETQYF
TGTGCCAGCAGGGGGCCAGGGAGGGGTAGGGACCAAGAGACCCAGTACTTC
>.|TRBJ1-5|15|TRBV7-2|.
CASSLTDGGNQPQHF
TGTGCCAGCAGCTTAACAGACGGGGGCAATCAGCCCCAGCATTTT
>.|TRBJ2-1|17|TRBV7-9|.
CASSLGGGVLPLGEQFF
TGTGCCAGCAGCTTAGGTGGCGGGGTCCTCCCCCTAGGTGAGCAGTTCTTC
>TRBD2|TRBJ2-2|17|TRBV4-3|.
CASSHKVAGANTGELFF
TGCGCCAGCAGCCACAAGGTAGCGGGAGCGAACACCGGGGAGCTGTTTTTT
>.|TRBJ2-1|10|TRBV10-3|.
CANSTSWEFF
TGTGCCAACTCTACCTCGTGGGAGTTCTTC
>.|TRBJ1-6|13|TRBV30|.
CAYSDSLGSPLHF
TGTGCCTACTCGGACAGCCTGGGTTCACCCCTCCACTTT
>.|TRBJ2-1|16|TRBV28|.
CASSSGGGVIYNEQFF
TGTGCCAGCAGTTCGGGGGGCGGGGTGATCTACAATGAGCAGTTCTTC
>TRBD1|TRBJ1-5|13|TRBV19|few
CAIKGAGNQPQHF
TGTGCCATTAAGGGGGCAGGGAATCAGCCCCAGCATTTT
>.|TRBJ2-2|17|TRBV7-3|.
CASRKWAADPNTGELFF
TGTGCCAGCAGAAAGTGGGCAGCCGACCCTAACACCGGGGAGCTGTTTTTT
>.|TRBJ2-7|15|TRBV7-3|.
CARKPVGRGLREQYF
TGTGCCAGAAAACCTGTGGGACGCGGGCTTCGGGAGCAGTACTTC
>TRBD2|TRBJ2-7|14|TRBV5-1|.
CASSFSGGSYEQYF
TGCGCCAGCAGCTTCAGCGGGGGTTCCTACGAGCAGTACTTC
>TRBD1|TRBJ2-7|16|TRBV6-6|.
CASSYSRGTGVGEQYF
TGTGCCAGCAGTTACTCGAGGGGGACAGGGGTAGGGGAGCAGTACTTC
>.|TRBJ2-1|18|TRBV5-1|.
CASSLEGSRRLPYNEQFF
TGCGCCAGCAGCTTGGAGGGATCAAGGAGGTTACCTTACAATGAGCAGTTCTTC